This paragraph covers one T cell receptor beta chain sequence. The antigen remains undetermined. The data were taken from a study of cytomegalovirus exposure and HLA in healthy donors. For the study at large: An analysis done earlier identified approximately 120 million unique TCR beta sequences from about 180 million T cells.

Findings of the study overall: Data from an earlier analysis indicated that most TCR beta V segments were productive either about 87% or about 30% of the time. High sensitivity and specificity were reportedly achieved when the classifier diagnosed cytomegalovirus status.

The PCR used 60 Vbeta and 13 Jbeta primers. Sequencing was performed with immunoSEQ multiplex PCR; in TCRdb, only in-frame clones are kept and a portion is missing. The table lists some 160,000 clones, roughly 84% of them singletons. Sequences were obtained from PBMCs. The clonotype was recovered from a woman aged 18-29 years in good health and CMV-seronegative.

DNA for the CDR3: TGTGCCAGCAGGCTCAGGGACAGGGAACAGCCCCAGCATTTT. Translated, it gives CASRLRDREQPQHF. The chain has TRBV6-1 and TRBJ1-5; 9 bases align to TRBD1. J gave up 7 bases and V 6 bases, and 7 bases lay outside the gene matches. There are 14 residues in the CDR3. Germline V gives CDR1 MNHNS, CDR2 SASEGT.